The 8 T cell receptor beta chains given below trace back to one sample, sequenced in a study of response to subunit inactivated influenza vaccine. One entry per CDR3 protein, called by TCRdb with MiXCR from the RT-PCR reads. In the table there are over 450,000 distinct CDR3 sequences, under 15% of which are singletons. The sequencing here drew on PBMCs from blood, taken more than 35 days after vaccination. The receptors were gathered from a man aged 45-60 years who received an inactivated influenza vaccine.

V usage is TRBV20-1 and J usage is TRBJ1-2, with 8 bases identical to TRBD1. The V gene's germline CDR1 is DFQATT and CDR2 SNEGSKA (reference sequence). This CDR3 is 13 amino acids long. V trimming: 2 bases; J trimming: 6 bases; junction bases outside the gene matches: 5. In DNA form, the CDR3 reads TGCAGTGCTAGACCTACAGGGGGGAATGGCTACACCTTC. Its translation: CSARPTGGNGYTF.

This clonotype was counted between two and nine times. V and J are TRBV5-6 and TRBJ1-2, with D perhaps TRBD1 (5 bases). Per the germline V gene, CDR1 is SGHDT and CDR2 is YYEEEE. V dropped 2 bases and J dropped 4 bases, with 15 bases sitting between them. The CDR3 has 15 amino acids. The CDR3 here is CASSFPRTGGYGYTF. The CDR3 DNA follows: TGTGCCAGCAGCTTCCCTAGAACAGGTGGCTATGGCTACACCTTC.

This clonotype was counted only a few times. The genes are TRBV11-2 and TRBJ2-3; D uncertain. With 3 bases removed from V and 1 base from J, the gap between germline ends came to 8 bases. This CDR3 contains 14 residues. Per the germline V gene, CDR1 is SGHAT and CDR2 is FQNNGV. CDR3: CASSFVEGTDTQYF. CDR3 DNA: TGTGCCAGCAGCTTCGTAGAAGGCACAGATACGCAGTATTTT.

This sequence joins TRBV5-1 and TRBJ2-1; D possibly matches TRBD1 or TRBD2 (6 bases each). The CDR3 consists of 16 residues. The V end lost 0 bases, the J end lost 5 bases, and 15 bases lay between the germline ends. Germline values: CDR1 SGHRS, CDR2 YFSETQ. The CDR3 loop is CASSLDRAGLNNEQFF. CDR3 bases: TGCGCCAGCAGCTTGGACAGGGCGGGGCTGAACAATGAGCAGTTCTTC.

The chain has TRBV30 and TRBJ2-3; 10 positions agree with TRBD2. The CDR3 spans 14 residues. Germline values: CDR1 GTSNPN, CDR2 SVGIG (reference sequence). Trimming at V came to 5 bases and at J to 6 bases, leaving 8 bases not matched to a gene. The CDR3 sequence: CAWASGRGLDTQYF. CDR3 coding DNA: TGTGCCTGGGCTAGCGGGAGAGGACTCGATACGCAGTATTTT.

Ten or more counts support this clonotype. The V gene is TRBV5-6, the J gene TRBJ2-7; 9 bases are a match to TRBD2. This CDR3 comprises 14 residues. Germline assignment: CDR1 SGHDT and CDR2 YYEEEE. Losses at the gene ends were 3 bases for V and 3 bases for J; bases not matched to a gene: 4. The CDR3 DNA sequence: TGTGCCAGCAGCTGGGCTAGCGGGATCTACGAGCAGTACTTC. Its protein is CASSWASGIYEQYF.

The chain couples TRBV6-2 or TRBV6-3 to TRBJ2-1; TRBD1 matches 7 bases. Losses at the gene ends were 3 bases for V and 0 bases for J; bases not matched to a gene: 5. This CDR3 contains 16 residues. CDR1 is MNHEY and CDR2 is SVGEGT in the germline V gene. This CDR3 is CASSYQGVSSYNEQFF. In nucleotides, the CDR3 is TGTGCCAGCAGTTATCAGGGGGTTAGCTCCTACAATGAGCAGTTCTTC.

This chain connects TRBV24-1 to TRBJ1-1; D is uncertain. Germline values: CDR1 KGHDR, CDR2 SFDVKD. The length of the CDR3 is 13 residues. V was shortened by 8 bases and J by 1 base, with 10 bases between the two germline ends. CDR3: CATKGGGNTEAFF. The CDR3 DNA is TGTGCCACCAAGGGAGGTGGGAACACTGAAGCTTTCTTT.